Included here is one TCR beta chain sequence, with context. These data come from a study of blood T cell repertoires in COVID-19. Study overall: Some COVID-19 samples were acute and others convalescent; all came from the United States, Italy and Spain. Sources were T cells, B-cell-depleted T cells, or PBMCs; the material itself was cDNA or gDNA.

CDR1 is MDHEN, CDR2 SYDVKM, per germline. The CDR3 length is 15 residues. After removal of 5 bases from V and 3 bases from J, the junction contained 8 bases not matched to a gene. Authors' data handling: Reference gene primer amplification in the assay estimated nucleated cell counts. The protocol was immunoSEQ multiplex PCR, while the TCRdb copy is restricted to in-frame clones and leaves out a portion. The DNA gave D and trimming, while V, J and clone size come from that table. The sample carries about 140,000 clones, about four fifths recorded once. The chain uses TRBV28 and TRBJ2-7; the match to TRBD1 covers 9 bases. The sequence was obtained from a human donor in a cohort sampled during active COVID-19. The sequencing sample was made of peripheral blood. CDR3 amino acids: CASSPGDRANYEQYF. In DNA, the CDR3 is TGTGCCAGCAGTCCCGGGGACAGGGCGAACTACGAGCAGTACTTC.